Following are 14 T cell receptor beta chains from one sample sequenced in a study of cytomegalovirus exposure and HLA in healthy donors. Amplification used 60 Vbeta primers and 13 Jbeta primers. The repertoire was sequenced with immunoSEQ multiplex PCR; TCRdb's copy has only in-frame clones and lacks some. Counted here are some 120,000 clones, about 80% occurring once; the ten biggest clones make up approximately 1%. Sequencing input: PBMCs. Receptor source: a human donor in good health.

This clone was seen only a few times. J is TRBJ2-7 and V is TRBV28, with 9 bases identical to TRBD1. The CDR3 length is 13 residues. V trimming: 5 bases; J trimming: 3 bases; junction bases outside the gene matches: 2. CDR1 is MDHEN and CDR2 is SYDVKM in the germline V gene. The CDR3 loop reads CASSPGQGYEQYF. The CDR3 DNA is TGTGCCAGCAGTCCGGGACAGGGCTACGAGCAGTACTTC. Together with reference TRBV28 and TRBJ2-7, the CDR3 gives the full variable domain: DVKVTQSSRYLVKRTGEKVFLECVQDMDHENMFWYRQDPGLGLRLIYFSYDVKMKEKGDIPEGYSVSREKKERFSLILESASTNQTSMYLCASSPGQGYEQYFGPGTRLTVT.

V is TRBV6-5 and J is TRBJ2-1; 13 nucleotides line up with TRBD2. Unmatched junction bases numbered 5, after V lost 6 bases and J lost 9 bases. The germline CDR1 and CDR2 sequences are MNHEY and SVGAGI. The CDR3 covers 14 residues. CDR3 sequence reads: CASRGTSGAGEQFF. The CDR3 coding sequence is TGTGCCAGCAGAGGGACTAGCGGGGCCGGTGAGCAGTTCTTC.

The chain combines TRBV5-5 with TRBJ2-7, with D possibly being TRBD1 (6 bases). This CDR3 region has 14 residues. The ends were cut back, 2 bases at V and 6 bases at J, with 15 bases in the middle. From germline, CDR1 is SGHKS and CDR2 YYEKEE (reference sequence). In nucleotides, the CDR3 is TGTGCCAGCAGCTTTCAGGGGCTATCCCTCGAGCAGTACTTC. This encodes CASSFQGLSLEQYF. The variable domain in full, with the rest retrieved from reference TRBV5-5 and TRBJ2-7, is DAGVTQSPTHLIKTRGQQVTLRCSPISGHKSVSWYQQVLGQGPQFIFQYYEKEERGRGNFPDRFSARQFPNYSSELNVNALLLGDSALYLCASSFQGLSLEQYFGPGTRLTVT.

The J gene is TRBJ2-1, the V gene TRBV10-3; TRBD2 matches at 7 bases. The germline gives CDR1 ENHRY, CDR2 SYGVKD. The CDR3 has 16 amino acids. J was trimmed by 5 bases and V by 5 bases; bases with no gene match: 12. This CDR3 reads CAISNIMASGNNEQFF. CDR3 DNA: TGTGCCATCAGTAATATTATGGCTAGCGGAAACAATGAGCAGTTCTTC.

This clone was observed a handful of times. This chain joins TRBV10-3 and TRBJ1-4; D perhaps matches TRBD1 (6 bases). The CDR3 totals 15 residues. Trimming removed 6 bases at V and 8 bases at J, with 19 bases between. Germline V gene sequence: CDR1 ENHRY, CDR2 SYGVKD. This CDR3 is CAIRAGATAKEKLFF. In DNA, the CDR3 is TGTGCCATCAGAGCGGGGGCCACAGCGAAAGAAAAACTGTTTTTT.

V and J are TRBV28 and TRBJ2-4; 11 bases agree with TRBD2. CDR1 MDHEN and CDR2 SYDVKM come from the germline V gene. The CDR3 loop spans 13 amino acids. Trimming at V came to 10 bases and at J to 8 bases, leaving 7 bases not matched to a gene. CDR3 bases: TGTGCCACCTATAGCGGGGGGGGAGACATTCAGTACTTC. The encoded protein is CATYSGGGDIQYF.

This rearrangement joins TRBV9 to TRBJ2-1; 8 nucleotides line up with TRBD2. The CDR3 has 21 amino acids. Looked up from germline, CDR1 is SGDLS and CDR2 is YYNGEE. After removal of 3 bases from V and 8 bases from J, the junction contained 28 bases not matched to a gene. The CDR3 sequence: CASSATSTRLAYDRARYEQFF. As DNA, the CDR3 is TGTGCCAGCAGCGCGACCTCTACCCGACTAGCGTATGACCGGGCGAGATATGAGCAGTTCTTC.

This rearrangement joins TRBV6-5 to TRBJ1-2, with 9 bases matching TRBD1. J was trimmed by 6 bases and V by 4 bases; bases with no gene match: 6. Germline lookup yields CDR1 MNHEY and CDR2 SVGAGI. The CDR3 is 14 residues long. This CDR3 reads CASSFRDREDGYTF. In DNA form, the CDR3 reads TGTGCCAGCAGTTTCCGGGACAGGGAGGATGGCTACACCTTC.

The chain has TRBV6-5 and TRBJ2-7; 10 nucleotides align to TRBD1. Per germline, CDR1 MNHEY and CDR2 SVGAGI. The ends lost 6 bases at V and 3 bases at J; junction bases unmatched: 5. The CDR3 covers 14 residues. CDR3 nucleotides: TGTGCCAGCAGGGACCGGGACAGGGGCTACGAGCAGTACTTC. It encodes CASRDRDRGYEQYF.

This clone showed up just a few times. The V gene is TRBV6-1, the J gene TRBJ1-2; 8 bases are a match to TRBD1. Germline values: CDR1 MNHNS, CDR2 SASEGT. The CDR3 is made up of 14 amino acids. Trimming cost V 10 bases and J 3 bases; bases outside gene matches: 10. In DNA form, the CDR3 reads TGTGCCACCACGAACAGACAGGGGCACTATGGCTACACCTTC. Its translation: CATTNRQGHYGYTF.

In nucleotides, the CDR3 is TGCAGCGTGAAGTTAGAGAGTCGGGCCTACGAGCAGTACTTC. Protein sequence: CSVKLESRAYEQYF. The V call is TRBV29-1, the J call TRBJ2-7; D is ambiguous. Trimming took off 6 bases at V and 2 bases at J, with 17 bases between the two ends. CDR1 and CDR2 (germline): SQVTM, ANQGSEA. The CDR3 totals 14 residues.

V usage is TRBV5-1 and J usage is TRBJ1-2; the match to TRBD1 covers 8 bases. V gave up 4 bases and J gave up 4 bases; unmatched junction bases: 9. Per the germline V gene, CDR1 is SGHRS and CDR2 is YFSETQ. This CDR3 spans 15 amino acids. CDR3 in amino acids: CASSLGTGRFYGYTF. CDR3 DNA: TGCGCCAGCAGCCTGGGGACAGGTCGGTTCTATGGCTACACCTTC.

The chain carries TRBV1 and TRBJ1-2; the tabulated D call, TRBD1, remains unverified against the DNA. TRBV1 is annotated as a pseudogene. CDR3 length: 14 residues. CDR3 in DNA: TGCACCAGCAGCCGCCAGACAGGGCGCTTTGGCTACACCTTC. It yields the protein CTSSRQTGRFGYTF.

This chain connects TRBV6-5 to TRBJ2-1; 8 bases are shared with TRBD2. The CDR3 extends over 13 amino acids. The V and J ends lost 7 bases and 5 bases, in that order; junction bases with no gene match: 4. The germline V gene has CDR1 MNHEY and CDR2 SVGAGI. The CDR3 reads CASISAGDNEQFF. The CDR3 nucleotides read TGTGCCAGCATCTCAGCGGGAGACAATGAGCAGTTCTTC.